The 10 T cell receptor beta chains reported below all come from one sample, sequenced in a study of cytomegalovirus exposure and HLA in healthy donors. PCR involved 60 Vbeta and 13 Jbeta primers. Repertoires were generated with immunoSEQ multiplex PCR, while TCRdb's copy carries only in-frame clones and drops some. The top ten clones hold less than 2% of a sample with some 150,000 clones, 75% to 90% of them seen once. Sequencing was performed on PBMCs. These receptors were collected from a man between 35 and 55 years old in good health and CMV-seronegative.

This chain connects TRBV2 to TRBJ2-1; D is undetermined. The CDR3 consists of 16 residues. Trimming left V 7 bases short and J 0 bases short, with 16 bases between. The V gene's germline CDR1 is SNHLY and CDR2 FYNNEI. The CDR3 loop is CASNRFTDSSYNEQFF. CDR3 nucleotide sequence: TGTGCCAGCAACCGGTTCACTGATAGCTCCTACAATGAGCAGTTCTTC.

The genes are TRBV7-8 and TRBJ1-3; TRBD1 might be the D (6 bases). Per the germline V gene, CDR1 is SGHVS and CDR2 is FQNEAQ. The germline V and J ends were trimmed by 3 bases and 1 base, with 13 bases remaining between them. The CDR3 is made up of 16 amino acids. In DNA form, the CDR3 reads TGTGCCAGCAGCTTGCGTGGGCAGGGGTCTGGAAACACCATATATTTT. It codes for CASSLRGQGSGNTIYF.

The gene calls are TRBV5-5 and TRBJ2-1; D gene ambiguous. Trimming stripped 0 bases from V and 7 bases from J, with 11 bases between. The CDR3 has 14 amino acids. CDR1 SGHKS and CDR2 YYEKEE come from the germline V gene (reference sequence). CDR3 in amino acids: CASSLASTRNEQFF. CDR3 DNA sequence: TGTGCCAGCAGCTTGGCCTCCACGAGGAATGAGCAGTTCTTC. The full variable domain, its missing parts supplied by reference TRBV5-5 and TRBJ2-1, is DAGVTQSPTHLIKTRGQQVTLRCSPISGHKSVSWYQQVLGQGPQFIFQYYEKEERGRGNFPDRFSARQFPNYSSELNVNALLLGDSALYLCASSLASTRNEQFFGPGTRLTVL.

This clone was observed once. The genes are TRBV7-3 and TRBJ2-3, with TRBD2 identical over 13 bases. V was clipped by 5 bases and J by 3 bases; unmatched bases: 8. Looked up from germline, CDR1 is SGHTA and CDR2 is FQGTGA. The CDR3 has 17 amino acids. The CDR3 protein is CASSTGLAGIGTDTQYF. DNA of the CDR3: TGTGCCAGCAGCACGGGACTAGCGGGAATTGGGACAGATACGCAGTATTTT. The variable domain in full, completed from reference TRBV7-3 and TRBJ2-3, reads GAGVSQTPSNKVTEKGKYVELRCDPISGHTALYWYRQSLGQGPEFLIYFQGTGAADDSGLPNDRFFAVRPEGSVSTLKIQRTERGDSAVYLCASSTGLAGIGTDTQYFGPGTRLTVL.

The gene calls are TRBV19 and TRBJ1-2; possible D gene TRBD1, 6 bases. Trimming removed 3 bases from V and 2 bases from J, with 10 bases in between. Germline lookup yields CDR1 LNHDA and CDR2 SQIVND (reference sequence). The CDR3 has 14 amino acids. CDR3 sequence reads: CASSIGQTNYGYTF. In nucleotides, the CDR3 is TGTGCCAGTAGTATTGGACAGACGAACTATGGCTACACCTTC.

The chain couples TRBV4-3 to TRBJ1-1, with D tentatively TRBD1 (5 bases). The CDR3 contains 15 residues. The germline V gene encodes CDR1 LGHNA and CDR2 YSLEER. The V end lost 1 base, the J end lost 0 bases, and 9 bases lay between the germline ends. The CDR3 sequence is CASSQGDRLNTEAFF. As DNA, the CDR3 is TGCGCCAGCAGCCAAGGAGACAGACTGAACACTGAAGCTTTCTTT.

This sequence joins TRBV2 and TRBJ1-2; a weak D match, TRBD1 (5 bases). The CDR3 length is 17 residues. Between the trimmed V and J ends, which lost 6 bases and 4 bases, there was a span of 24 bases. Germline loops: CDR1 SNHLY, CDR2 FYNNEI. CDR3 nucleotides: TGTGCCAGCAGCAGTGGGGGTCGGCAGGCCGGGGGCTATGGCTACACCTTC. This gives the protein CASSSGGRQAGGYGYTF.

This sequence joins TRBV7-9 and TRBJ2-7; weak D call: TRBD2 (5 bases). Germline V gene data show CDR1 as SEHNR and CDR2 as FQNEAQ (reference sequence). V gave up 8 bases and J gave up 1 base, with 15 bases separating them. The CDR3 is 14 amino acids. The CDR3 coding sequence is TGTGCCAGCGGCGGGTCTAGGACGTCCTACGAGCAGTACTTC. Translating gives CASGGSRTSYEQYF.

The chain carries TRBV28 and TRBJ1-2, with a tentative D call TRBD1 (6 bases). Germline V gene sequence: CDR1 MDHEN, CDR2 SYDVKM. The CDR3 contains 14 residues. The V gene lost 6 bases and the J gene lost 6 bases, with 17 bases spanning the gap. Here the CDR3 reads CASRESTGFHGYTF. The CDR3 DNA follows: TGTGCCAGCAGGGAATCTACAGGGTTTCATGGCTACACCTTC.

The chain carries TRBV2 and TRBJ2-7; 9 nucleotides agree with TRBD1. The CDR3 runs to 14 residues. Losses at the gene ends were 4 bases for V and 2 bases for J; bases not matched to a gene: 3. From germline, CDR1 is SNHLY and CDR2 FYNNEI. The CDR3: CASSGQGVTYEQYF. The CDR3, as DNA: TGTGCCAGCAGTGGACAGGGGGTCACCTACGAGCAGTACTTC.